The 24 T cell receptor beta chains listed next were all sequenced from one sample in a study of T-cell reconstitution after alpha-beta-depleted transplantation in children. A TCRbeta library incorporating unique molecular identifiers was prepared. Each CDR3 protein gets one entry after TCRdb re-called the PCR reads with MiXCR. The sample has approximately 350,000 distinct CDR3 sequences, more than 10% seen once. The sample consisted of PBMCs, taken from the stem cell graft. These receptor sequences come from a human donor who donated a stem cell graft to a child with Fanconi anemia.

This clonotype was recorded a few times. Here the CDR3 DNA reads TGTGCCAGCAGCGACGGACTCTATGGCTACACCTTC. It specifies CASSDGLYGYTF. The gene calls are TRBV7-9 and TRBJ1-2; no clear D. Trimming took off 5 bases at V and 4 bases at J, with 8 bases between the two ends. Germline CDR1 and CDR2: SEHNR and FQNEAQ (reference sequence). This CDR3 is built from 12 residues.

This clonotype was counted many times. The chain uses TRBV29-1 and TRBJ1-4; 7 bases are shared with TRBD1. The J segment lost 5 bases and the V segment lost 4 bases, leaving 4 bases of the junction unmatched. This CDR3 has 13 amino acids. The germline V gene has CDR1 SQVTM and CDR2 ANQGSEA. The CDR3 nucleotides read TGCAGCGTTGGGGACAGTCTAAATGAAAAACTGTTTTTT. This translates into CSVGDSLNEKLFF.

This clonotype was counted between two and nine times. This chain links TRBV7-2 with TRBJ2-5; no definite D call. V gave up 3 bases and J gave up 4 bases, with 15 bases separating them. There are 15 residues in the CDR3. CDR1 and CDR2 (germline): SGHTA, FQGNSA. CDR3 sequence reads: CASSFMGRLGETQYF. The CDR3 coding sequence is TGTGCCAGCAGCTTCATGGGTCGATTAGGAGAGACCCAGTACTTC.

The rearrangement links TRBV20-1 to TRBJ2-3; D may be TRBD1 or TRBD2 (5 bases each). Germline V lookup: CDR1 DFQATT, CDR2 SNEGSKA (reference sequence). CDR3 length: 14 residues. Trimming shortened V by 4 bases and J by 1 base, and 12 bases separated the two germline ends. This CDR3 is CSATIGGGTDTQYF. Written as DNA, the CDR3 is TGCAGTGCTACAATTGGGGGAGGCACAGATACGCAGTATTTT.

This clonotype occurred many times. This chain's CDR3 is CASSFDLSSYNEQFF. DNA of the CDR3: TGTGCCAGCAGTTTCGACCTTAGCTCCTACAATGAGCAGTTCTTC. The rearrangement joins TRBV28 to TRBJ2-1; D not resolved. CDR3 size: 15 residues. V was pared by 3 bases and J by 0 bases, with 9 bases between. The V gene's germline CDR1 is MDHEN and CDR2 SYDVKM.

This clonotype showed up just a few times. V gene TRBV29-1 combines with J gene TRBJ2-3; 10 bases map to TRBD1. Germline CDR1 SQVTM, CDR2 ANQGSEA. V shed 7 bases, J shed 1 base, and the junction held 8 bases outside the gene matches. The CDR3 extends over 15 amino acids. CDR3 region: CSGKRGTGGTDTQYF. CDR3 DNA: TGCAGCGGGAAACGAGGGACAGGGGGCACAGATACGCAGTATTTT.

The rearrangement joins TRBV5-1 to TRBJ1-4, with unresolved D. This CDR3 spans 13 amino acids. Trimming took 4 bases from V and 5 from J, leaving 9 bases between them. CDR1 and CDR2 (germline): SGHRS, YFSETQ. DNA of the CDR3: TGCGCCAGCAGCCCCGGGATCAATGAAAAACTGTTTTTT. Protein product: CASSPGINEKLFF.

V and J are TRBV15 and TRBJ1-5; the D is unclear. Germline CDR1 LNHNV, CDR2 YYDKDF (reference sequence). The V end was cut by 8 bases, the J end by 4 bases, with 12 bases between. This CDR3 is 13 amino acids long. The CDR3 DNA reads as TGTGCCACCGCCGGGCCGGGGAATCAGCCCCAGCATTTT. This sequence encodes CATAGPGNQPQHF.

This clonotype was observed at least ten times. The chain combines TRBV12-3 or TRBV12-4 with TRBJ2-1, with 11 bases that match TRBD2. After removal of 6 bases from V and 4 bases from J, the junction contained 5 bases not matched to a gene. This CDR3 spans 15 amino acids. CDR3 nucleotides: TGTGCCAGCAGAAGCTTAGCGGGGGGGTACAATGAGCAGTTCTTC. Protein sequence: CASRSLAGGYNEQFF.

In this sample, this clonotype turned up a few times. This sequence joins TRBV7-3 and TRBJ2-1; 11 positions agree with TRBD2. The CDR3 sequence is 20 residues long. V lost 2 bases, J lost 7 bases, and 19 bases stayed unmatched. Germline loops: CDR1 SGHTA, CDR2 FQGTGA. CDR3 loop: CASSLRSALAGVSSGNEQFF. The CDR3 DNA is TGTGCCAGCAGCTTACGTTCGGCACTAGCGGGGGTCTCCTCGGGGAATGAGCAGTTCTTC.

This chain links TRBV5-1 with TRBJ1-1; 9 nucleotides agree with TRBD1. CDR1 is SGHRS and CDR2 is YFSETQ in the germline V gene. This CDR3 has 16 residues. V shed 7 bases and J 1 base; nucleotides not matched to a gene: 11. Written as DNA, the CDR3 is TGCGCCAGCGAGGACTGGACAGGGGCCCCGAACACTGAAGCTTTCTTT. This sequence encodes CASEDWTGAPNTEAFF.

This clonotype turned up a few times. This chain's CDR3 is CAISSPSGGQETQYF. For the CDR3, the DNA is TGTGCCATCAGTTCCCCTAGCGGGGGGCAAGAGACCCAGTACTTC. The V gene is TRBV10-3, the J gene TRBJ2-5; 11 nucleotides agree with TRBD2. Germline V gene lookup returns CDR1 ENHRY and CDR2 SYGVKD. The CDR3 is made up of 15 amino acids. V trimming: 5 bases; J trimming: 2 bases; junction bases outside the gene matches: 4.

This clonotype was seen only a few times. The chain employs TRBV6-5 and TRBJ1-2, with a possible D match to TRBD1 (5 bases). Germline V CDR1 and CDR2: MNHEY, SVGAGI. Trimming took off 2 bases at V and 8 bases at J, with 21 bases between the two ends. This CDR3 spans 16 amino acids. The CDR3 DNA reads TGTGCCAGCAGTTACGCCTGGGGCGACGAGGGTATCGGCTACACCTTC. Encoded protein: CASSYAWGDEGIGYTF.

This clonotype occurred many times. V and J are TRBV5-1 and TRBJ1-1; TRBD1 aligns across 9 bases. With 0 bases clipped from V and 10 bases from J, the junction kept 7 bases outside the gene matches. The germline CDR1 and CDR2 sequences are SGHRS and YFSETQ. CDR3 length: 14 amino acids. In DNA form, the CDR3 reads TGCGCCAGCAGCTTGGATCCCGGGACAGGGCGAGCTTTCTTT. Translating gives CASSLDPGTGRAFF.

The gene calls are TRBV6-2 or TRBV6-3 and TRBJ2-3; TRBD2 is a possible D gene (5 bases). V lost 5 bases to trimming and J lost 6 bases, with 12 bases between them. The CDR3 spans 13 residues. The germline CDR1 and CDR2 sequences are MNHEY and SVGEGT. The DNA of the CDR3 is TGTGCCAGCAGTCGTATGAGGGAGGATACGCAGTATTTT. It codes for CASSRMREDTQYF.

The chain recombines TRBV28 with TRBJ1-5; 8 nucleotides align to TRBD1. CDR3 size: 14 residues. Germline V CDR1 and CDR2: MDHEN, SYDVKM. The junction had 7 bases not matched to a gene; V was cut back by 6 bases and J by 6 bases. CDR3 residues: CASRGQGAFQPQHF. For the CDR3, the DNA is TGTGCCAGCAGAGGGCAGGGGGCATTTCAGCCCCAGCATTTT.

The chain combines TRBV13 with TRBJ2-3; TRBD2 aligns across 7 bases. CDR3 length: 15 residues. Germline V gene lookup returns CDR1 PRHDT and CDR2 FYEKMQ (reference sequence). The trim removed 7 bases at V and 1 base at J, leaving 8 bases unmatched. CDR3: CASTPRGGRTDTQYF. In nucleotides, the CDR3 is TGTGCCAGCACCCCCCGGGGAGGGCGCACAGATACGCAGTATTTT.

This clonotype was picked up many times. V and J are TRBV20-1 and TRBJ1-2; D uncertain. Germline V gene lookup returns CDR1 DFQATT and CDR2 SNEGSKA (reference sequence). With 6 bases removed from V and 8 bases from J, the gap between germline ends came to 19 bases. The CDR3 extends over 13 amino acids. CDR3 bases: TGCAGTGCCCCGGCTACTTTCGGATCCGGCTACACCTTC. It encodes CSAPATFGSGYTF.

The chain employs TRBV28 and TRBJ1-4; possibly TRBD1 for D (5 bases). Per the germline V gene, CDR1 is MDHEN and CDR2 is SYDVKM. This CDR3 is 14 amino acids long. Between the trimmed V and J ends, which lost 3 bases and 5 bases, there was a span of 10 bases. CDR3 amino acids: CASSLGDLNEKLFF. The CDR3, as DNA: TGTGCCAGCAGTTTGGGGGACCTCAATGAAAAACTGTTTTTT.

This clonotype showed up many times. The rearrangement uses TRBV5-6 and TRBJ1-1; 7 nucleotides align to TRBD1. Trimming removed 0 bases from V and 2 bases from J; junction bases left unmatched: 7. The germline gives CDR1 SGHDT, CDR2 YYEEEE. This CDR3 has 16 amino acids. The CDR3 spells CASSLGLDRVNTEAFF. Written as DNA, the CDR3 is TGTGCCAGCAGCTTGGGATTAGACAGGGTTAACACTGAAGCTTTCTTT.

This clonotype was recorded at least ten times. This chain links TRBV19 with TRBJ2-2; 8 bases are shared with TRBD1. CDR3 size: 16 residues. Trimming cost V 6 bases and J 3 bases; bases outside gene matches: 9. Germline V gene lookup returns CDR1 LNHDA and CDR2 SQIVND (reference sequence). CDR3 sequence (DNA): TGTGCCAGTAGGACAGGGGCGTCACTATACACCGGGGAGCTGTTTTTT. It encodes CASRTGASLYTGELFF. The whole variable domain, remainder taken from reference TRBV19 and TRBJ2-2, is DGGITQSPKYLFRKEGQNVTLSCEQNLNHDAMYWYRQDPGQGLRLIYYSQIVNDFQKGDIAEGYSVSREKKESFPLTVTSAQKNPTAFYLCASRTGASLYTGELFFGEGSRLTVL.

There are a few counts of this clonotype. The V call is TRBV10-3, the J call TRBJ2-3; perhaps TRBD2 as D (6 bases). Trimming took 4 bases from V and 1 from J, leaving 12 bases between them. The CDR3 is 15 amino acids. CDR1 and CDR2 (germline): ENHRY, SYGVKD. The CDR3 region has the DNA TGTGCCATCAGTGCCCGGGACTCTCGCACAGATACGCAGTATTTT. Residues: CAISARDSRTDTQYF.

This clonotype was counted between two and nine times. This chain uses TRBV6-1 with TRBJ1-5; D is unclear. Per germline, CDR1 MNHNS and CDR2 SASEGT. This CDR3 spans 14 amino acids. V was trimmed by 4 bases and J by 0 bases, leaving 7 bases between them. Here the CDR3 DNA reads TGTGCCAGCAGTGTCGGGGTTAGCAATCAGCCCCAGCATTTT. Protein sequence: CASSVGVSNQPQHF.

The J gene is TRBJ2-3, the V gene TRBV2; a possible D gene is TRBD2 (6 bases). Germline-derived CDR1 and CDR2 are SNHLY and FYNNEI. This CDR3 is built from 14 residues. The ends were cut back, 6 bases at V and 3 bases at J, with 13 bases in the middle. CDR3 nucleotide sequence: TGTGCCAGCAGGGATGGGAGGAGGACAGATACGCAGTATTTT. Translating it yields CASRDGRRTDTQYF.